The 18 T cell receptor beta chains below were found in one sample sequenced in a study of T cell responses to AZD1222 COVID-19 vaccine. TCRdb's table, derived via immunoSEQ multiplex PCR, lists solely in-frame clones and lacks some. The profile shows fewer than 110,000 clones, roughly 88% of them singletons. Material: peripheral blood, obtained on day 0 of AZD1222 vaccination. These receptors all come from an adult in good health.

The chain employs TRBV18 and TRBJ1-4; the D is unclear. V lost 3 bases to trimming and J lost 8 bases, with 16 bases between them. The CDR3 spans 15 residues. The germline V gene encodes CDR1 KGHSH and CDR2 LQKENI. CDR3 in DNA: TGTGCCAGCTCACCTCGAAGTCCCGGCCAGGAAAAACTGTTTTTT. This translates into CASSPRSPGQEKLFF.

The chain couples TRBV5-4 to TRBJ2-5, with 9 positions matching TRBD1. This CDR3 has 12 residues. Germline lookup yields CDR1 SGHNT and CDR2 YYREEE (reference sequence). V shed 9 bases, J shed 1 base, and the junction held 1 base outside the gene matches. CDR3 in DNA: TGTGCCACGGGACAGGGCCAAGAGACCCAGTACTTC. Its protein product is CATGQGQETQYF.

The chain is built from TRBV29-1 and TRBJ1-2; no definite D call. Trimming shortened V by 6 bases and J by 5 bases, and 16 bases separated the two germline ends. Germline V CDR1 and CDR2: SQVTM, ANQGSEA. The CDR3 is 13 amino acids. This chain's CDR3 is CSVGEPVGYGYTF. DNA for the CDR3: TGCAGCGTGGGAGAACCGGTAGGGTATGGCTACACCTTC.

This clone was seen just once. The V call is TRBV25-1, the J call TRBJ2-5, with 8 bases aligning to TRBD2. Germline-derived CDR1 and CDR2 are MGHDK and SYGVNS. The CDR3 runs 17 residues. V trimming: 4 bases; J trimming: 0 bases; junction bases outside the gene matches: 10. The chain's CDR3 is CASSGGFGTRDQETQYF. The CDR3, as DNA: TGTGCCAGCAGTGGGGGGTTCGGGACTAGAGACCAAGAGACCCAGTACTTC. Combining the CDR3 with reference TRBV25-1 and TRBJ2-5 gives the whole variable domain EADIYQTPRYLVIGTGKKITLECSQTMGHDKMYWYQQDPGMELHLIHYSYGVNSTEKGDLSSESTVSRIRTEHFPLTLESARPSHTSQYLCASSGGFGTRDQETQYFGPGTRLLVL.

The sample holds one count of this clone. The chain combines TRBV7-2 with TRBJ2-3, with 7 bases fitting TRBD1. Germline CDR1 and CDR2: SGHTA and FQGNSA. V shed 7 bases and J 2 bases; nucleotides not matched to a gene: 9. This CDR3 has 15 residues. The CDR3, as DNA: TGTGCCAGCACCTCCCCGGACAGGAACACAGATACGCAGTATTTT. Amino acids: CASTSPDRNTDTQYF.

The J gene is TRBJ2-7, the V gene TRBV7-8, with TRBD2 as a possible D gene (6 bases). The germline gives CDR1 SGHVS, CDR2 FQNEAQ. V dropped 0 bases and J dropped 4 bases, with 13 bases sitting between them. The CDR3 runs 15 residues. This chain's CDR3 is CASSLAGREKYEQYF. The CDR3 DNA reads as TGTGCCAGCAGCTTAGCGGGCCGGGAGAAATACGAGCAGTACTTC.

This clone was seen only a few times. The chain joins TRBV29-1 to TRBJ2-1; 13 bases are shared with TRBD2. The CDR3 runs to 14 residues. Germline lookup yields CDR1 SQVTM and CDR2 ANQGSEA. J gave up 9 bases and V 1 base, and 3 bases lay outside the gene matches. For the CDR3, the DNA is TGCAGCGTTGAAGGGACTAGCGGGAGACCTGAGCAGTTCTTC. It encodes CSVEGTSGRPEQFF.

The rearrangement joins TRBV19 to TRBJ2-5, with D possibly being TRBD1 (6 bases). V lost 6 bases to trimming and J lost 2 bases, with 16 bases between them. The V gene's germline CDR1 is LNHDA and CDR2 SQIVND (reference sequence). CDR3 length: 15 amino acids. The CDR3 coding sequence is TGTGCCAGTAGCCCTCCCGGACAGTTACAAGAGACCCAGTACTTC. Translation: CASSPPGQLQETQYF.

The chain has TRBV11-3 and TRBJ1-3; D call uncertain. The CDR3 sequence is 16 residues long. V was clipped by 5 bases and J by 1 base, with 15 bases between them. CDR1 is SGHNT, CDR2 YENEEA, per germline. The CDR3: CASSKSGRDSGNTIYF. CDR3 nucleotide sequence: TGTGCCAGCAGCAAATCAGGTCGGGATTCTGGAAACACCATATATTTT.

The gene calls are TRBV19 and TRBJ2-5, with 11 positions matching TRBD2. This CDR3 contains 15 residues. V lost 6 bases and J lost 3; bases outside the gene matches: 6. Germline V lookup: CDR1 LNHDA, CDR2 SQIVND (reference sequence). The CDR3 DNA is TGTGCCAGTAGGGGTAGCGGGGGGGGAGAAGAGACCCAGTACTTC. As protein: CASRGSGGGEETQYF.

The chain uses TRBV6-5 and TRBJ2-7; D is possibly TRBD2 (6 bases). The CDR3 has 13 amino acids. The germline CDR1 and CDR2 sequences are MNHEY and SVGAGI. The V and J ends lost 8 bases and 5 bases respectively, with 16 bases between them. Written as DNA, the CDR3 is TGTGCCAGCCGGGAGTCAAGTGGAAACGAGCAGTACTTC. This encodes CASRESSGNEQYF.

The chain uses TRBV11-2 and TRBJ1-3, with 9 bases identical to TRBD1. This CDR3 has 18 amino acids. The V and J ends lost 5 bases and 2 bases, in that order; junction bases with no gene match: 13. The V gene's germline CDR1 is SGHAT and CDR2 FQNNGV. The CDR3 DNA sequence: TGTGCCAGCAGCCACCCGGGACAGGGAATGAGAGCTGGAAACACCATATATTTT. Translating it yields CASSHPGQGMRAGNTIYF.

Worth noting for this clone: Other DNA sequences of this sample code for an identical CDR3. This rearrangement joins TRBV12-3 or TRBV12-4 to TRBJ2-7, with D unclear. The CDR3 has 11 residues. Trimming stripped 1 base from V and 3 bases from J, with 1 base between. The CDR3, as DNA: TGTGCCAGCAGTTTAGTCTACGAGCAGTACTTC. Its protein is CASSLVYEQYF.

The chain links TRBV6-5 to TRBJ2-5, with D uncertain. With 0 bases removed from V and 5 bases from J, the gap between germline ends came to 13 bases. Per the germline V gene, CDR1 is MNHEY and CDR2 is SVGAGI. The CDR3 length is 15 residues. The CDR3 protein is CASSYSELPRETQYF. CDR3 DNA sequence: TGTGCCAGCAGTTACTCAGAACTGCCCAGGGAGACCCAGTACTTC.

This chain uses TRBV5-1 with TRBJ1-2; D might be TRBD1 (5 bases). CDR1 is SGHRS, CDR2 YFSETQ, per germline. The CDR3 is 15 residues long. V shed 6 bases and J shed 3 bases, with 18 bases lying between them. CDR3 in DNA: TGCGCCAGCATAAGTTCGCCAGGGCAAGACTATGGCTACACCTTC. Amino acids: CASISSPGQDYGYTF.

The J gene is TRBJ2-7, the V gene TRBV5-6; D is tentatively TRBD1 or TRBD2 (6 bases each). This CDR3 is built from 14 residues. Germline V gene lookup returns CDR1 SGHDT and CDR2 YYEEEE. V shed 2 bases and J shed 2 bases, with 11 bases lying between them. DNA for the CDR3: TGTGCCAGCAGCTTATGGGGGGCCCCCTACGAGCAGTACTTC. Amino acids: CASSLWGAPYEQYF.

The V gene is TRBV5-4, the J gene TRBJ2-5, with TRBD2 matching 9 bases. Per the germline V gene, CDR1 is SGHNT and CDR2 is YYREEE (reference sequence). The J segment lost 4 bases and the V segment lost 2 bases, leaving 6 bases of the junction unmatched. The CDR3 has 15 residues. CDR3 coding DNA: TGTGCCAGCAGCTTAACAGCGGGGGGTATAGAGACCCAGTACTTC. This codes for CASSLTAGGIETQYF.

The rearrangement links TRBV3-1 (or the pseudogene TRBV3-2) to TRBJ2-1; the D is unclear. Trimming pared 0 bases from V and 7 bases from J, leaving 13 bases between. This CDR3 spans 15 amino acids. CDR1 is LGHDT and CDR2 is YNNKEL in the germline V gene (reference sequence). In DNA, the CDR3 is TGTGCCAGCAGCCAAGACTACACCACGTGGAATGAGCAGTTCTTC. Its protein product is CASSQDYTTWNEQFF.